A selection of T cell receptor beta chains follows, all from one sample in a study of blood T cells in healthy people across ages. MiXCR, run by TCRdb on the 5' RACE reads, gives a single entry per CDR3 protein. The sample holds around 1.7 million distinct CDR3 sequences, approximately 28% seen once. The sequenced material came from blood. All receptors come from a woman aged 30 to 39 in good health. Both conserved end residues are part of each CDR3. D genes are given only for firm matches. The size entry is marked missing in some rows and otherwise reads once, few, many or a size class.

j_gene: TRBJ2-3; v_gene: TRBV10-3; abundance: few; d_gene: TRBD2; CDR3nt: TGTGCCACCAATCTCGATAGCGGGGGTACAGATACGCAGTATTTT; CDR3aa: CATNLDSGGTDTQYF
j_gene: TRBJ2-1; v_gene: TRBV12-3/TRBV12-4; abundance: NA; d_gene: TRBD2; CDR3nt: TGTGCCACCTCTAGCGGGGGCCACCCAAGCTCCTACAATGAGCAGTTCTTC; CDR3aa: CATSSGGHPSSYNEQFF
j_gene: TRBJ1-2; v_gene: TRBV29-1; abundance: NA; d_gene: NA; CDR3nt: TGCAGCGTGGGGGCATTGAACTATGGCTACACCTTC; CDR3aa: CSVGALNYGYTF
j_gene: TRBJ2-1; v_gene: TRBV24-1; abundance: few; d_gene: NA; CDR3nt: TGTGCCACCAGTGCCTCAGGGGACAATGAGCAGTTCTTC; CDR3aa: CATSASGDNEQFF
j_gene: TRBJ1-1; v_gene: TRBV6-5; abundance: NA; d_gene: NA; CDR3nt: TGTGCCAGCAGTTCCTACAGGGTTGGTAACACTGAAGCTTTCTTT; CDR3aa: CASSSYRVGNTEAFF
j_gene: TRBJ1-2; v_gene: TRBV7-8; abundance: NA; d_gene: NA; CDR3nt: TGTGCCAGCAGCTTAATTATGGGTGGCTACACCTTC; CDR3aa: CASSLIMGGYTF
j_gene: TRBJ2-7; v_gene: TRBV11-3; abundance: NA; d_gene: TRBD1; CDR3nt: TGTGCCAGCAGCTGGCAGGGGGACGGCGAGCAGTACTTC; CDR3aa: CASSWQGDGEQYF
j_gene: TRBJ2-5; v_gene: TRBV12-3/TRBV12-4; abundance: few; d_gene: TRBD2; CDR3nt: TGTGCCAGCAGTTTCGCGGGGGGGCCGCAAGAGACCCAGTACTTC; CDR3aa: CASSFAGGPQETQYF
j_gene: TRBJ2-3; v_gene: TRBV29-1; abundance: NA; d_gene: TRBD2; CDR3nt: TGCAGCTCCGGGGGGGCCGCAGGGGCAGATACGCAGTATTTT; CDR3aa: CSSGGAAGADTQYF
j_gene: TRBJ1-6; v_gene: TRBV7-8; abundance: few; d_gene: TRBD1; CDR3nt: TGTGCCAGCAGTCAGACAGGGTTCGGGCATTCACCCCTCCACTTT; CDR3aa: CASSQTGFGHSPLHF
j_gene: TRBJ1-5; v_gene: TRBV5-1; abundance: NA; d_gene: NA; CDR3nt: TGCGCCAGCAGCTTGGCCGGACACCAAAATCAGCCCCGGCATTTT; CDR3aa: CASSLAGHQNQPRHF
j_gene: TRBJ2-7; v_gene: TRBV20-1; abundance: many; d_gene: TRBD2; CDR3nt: TGCAGTGCTAGACCGCCGGGACTAGCGGGACGGTACGAGCAGTACTTC; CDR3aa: CSARPPGLAGRYEQYF
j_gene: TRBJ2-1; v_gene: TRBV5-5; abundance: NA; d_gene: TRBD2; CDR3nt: TGTGCCAGCAGTGGGACTAGCGGGAGGGGCGAGCAGTTCTTC; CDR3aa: CASSGTSGRGEQFF
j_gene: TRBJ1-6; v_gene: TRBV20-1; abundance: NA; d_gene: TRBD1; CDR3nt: TGCAGTGCTAGACCTAGACAGGGTTCCTATAATTCACCCCCCCACTTT; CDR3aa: CSARPRQGSYNSPPHF
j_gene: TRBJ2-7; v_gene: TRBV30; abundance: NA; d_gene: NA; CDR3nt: TGTGCCTGGAGTAAGGTCCAGGTGGGGACCTACGAGCAGTACTTC; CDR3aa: CAWSKVQVGTYEQYF
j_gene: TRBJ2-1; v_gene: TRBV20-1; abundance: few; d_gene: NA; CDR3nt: TGCAGTGCTAGGGCCGACAATGAGCAGTTCTTC; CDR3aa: CSARADNEQFF
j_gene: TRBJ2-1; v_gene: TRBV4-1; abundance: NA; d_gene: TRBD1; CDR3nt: TGCGCCAGCAGCCAAGAAGTATGGGGACAGGGAACCTACAATGAGCAGTTCTTC; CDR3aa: CASSQEVWGQGTYNEQFF
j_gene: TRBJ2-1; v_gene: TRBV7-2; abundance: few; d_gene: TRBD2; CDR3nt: TGTGCCAGCAGCTCCCGTTCGTCTAGCGGGTACAATGAGCAGTTCTTC; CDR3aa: CASSSRSSSGYNEQFF
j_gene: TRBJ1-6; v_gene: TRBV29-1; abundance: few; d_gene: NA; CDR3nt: TGCAGCGCACGGGAGTCTAATTCACCCCTCCACTTT; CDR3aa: CSARESNSPLHF
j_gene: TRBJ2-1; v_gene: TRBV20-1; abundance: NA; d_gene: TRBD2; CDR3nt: TGCAGTGCTAGGGGACTAACCTCCCCCACTACGGATGAGCAGTTCTTC; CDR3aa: CSARGLTSPTTDEQFF
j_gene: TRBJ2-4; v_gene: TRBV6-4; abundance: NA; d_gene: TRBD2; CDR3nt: TGTGCCAGCAGTGAAGGGACTAGCGGAAACATTCAGTACTTC; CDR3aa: CASSEGTSGNIQYF
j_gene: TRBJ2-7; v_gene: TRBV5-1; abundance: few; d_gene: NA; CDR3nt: TGCGCCAGCAGCCCCAAGCAAGGGGGTGGAGACGAGCAGTACTTC; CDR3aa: CASSPKQGGGDEQYF
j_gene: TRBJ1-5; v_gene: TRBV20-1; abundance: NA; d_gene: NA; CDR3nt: TGCAGTGCCGGCGGGGGAGCAAATCAGCCCCAGCATTTT; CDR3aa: CSAGGGANQPQHF
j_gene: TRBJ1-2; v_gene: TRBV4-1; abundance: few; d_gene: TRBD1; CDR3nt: TGCGCCAGCAGCCAACCAGGATCCTTCGACAGGGCCTGGGGCTACACCTTC; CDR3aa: CASSQPGSFDRAWGYTF
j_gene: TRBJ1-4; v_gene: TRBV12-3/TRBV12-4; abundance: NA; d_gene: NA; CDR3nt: TGTGCCAGCAGTCCCGAGGGGACAACTTCTCATGAAAAACTGTTTTTT; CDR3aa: CASSPEGTTSHEKLFF
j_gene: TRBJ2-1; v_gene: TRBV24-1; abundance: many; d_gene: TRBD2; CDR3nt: TGTGCCACTAGTCCTAACCCGGGACTAGCGAACAATGAGCAGTTCTTC; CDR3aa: CATSPNPGLANNEQFF
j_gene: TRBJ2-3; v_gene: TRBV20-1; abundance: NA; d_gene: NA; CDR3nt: TGCAGTGCTAGAAGGGATAGCACAGATACGCAGTATTTT; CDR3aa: CSARRDSTDTQYF
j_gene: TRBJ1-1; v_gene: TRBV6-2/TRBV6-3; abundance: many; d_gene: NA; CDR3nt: TGTGCCAGCAGTTACGGCCAGATGAACACTGAAGCTTTCTTT; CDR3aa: CASSYGQMNTEAFF
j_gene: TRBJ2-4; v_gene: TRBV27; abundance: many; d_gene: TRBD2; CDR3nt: TGTGCCAGCGCCCCTGGGGGGGTCAAAAACATTCAGTACTTC; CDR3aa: CASAPGGVKNIQYF
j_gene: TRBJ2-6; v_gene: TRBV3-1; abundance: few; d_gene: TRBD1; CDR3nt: TGTGCCAGCAGCCAGGCTACAGGGGTGGACTCTGGGGCCAACGTCCTGACTTTC; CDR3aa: CASSQATGVDSGANVLTF
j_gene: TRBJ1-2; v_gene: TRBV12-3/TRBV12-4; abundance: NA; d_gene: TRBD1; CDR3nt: TGTGCCAGCAGTTTGAAGGGGGCTGCCTATGGCTACACCTTC; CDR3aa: CASSLKGAAYGYTF
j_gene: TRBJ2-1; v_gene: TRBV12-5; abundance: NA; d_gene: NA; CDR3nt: TGTGCTAGTGGTTTGCCCGACGGGACCGCTTCCAATGAGCAGTTCTTC; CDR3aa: CASGLPDGTASNEQFF
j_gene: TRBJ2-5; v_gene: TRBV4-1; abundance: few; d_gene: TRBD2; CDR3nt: TGCGCCAGCAGCCCCCGAGGGGAACTAGCGGGGGGCAGTGGGACCCAGTACTTC; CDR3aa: CASSPRGELAGGSGTQYF
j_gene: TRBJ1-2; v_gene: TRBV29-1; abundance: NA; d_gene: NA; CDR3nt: TGCAGCGTCGCACTTGAACAGCCCCACTATGGCTACACCTTC; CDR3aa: CSVALEQPHYGYTF
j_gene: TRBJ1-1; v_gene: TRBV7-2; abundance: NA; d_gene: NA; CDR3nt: TGTGCCAGCAGCTTTGAAGGGATCACTGAAGCTTTCTTT; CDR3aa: CASSFEGITEAFF
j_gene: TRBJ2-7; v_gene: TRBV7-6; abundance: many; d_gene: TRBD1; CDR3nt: TGTGCCAGCAGCCCAAAAAGGGACAGGGATCAGATCTACGAGCAGTACTTC; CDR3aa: CASSPKRDRDQIYEQYF
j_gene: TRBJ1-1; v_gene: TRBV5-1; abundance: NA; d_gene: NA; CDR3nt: TGCGCCAGCAGCTTGGAAGCAGGGTTGAACACTGAAGCTTTCTTT; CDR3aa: CASSLEAGLNTEAFF
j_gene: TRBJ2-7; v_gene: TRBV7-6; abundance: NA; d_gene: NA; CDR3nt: TGTGCCAGCAGCTTAGTGGTCGAAACCGGGGGCTTTCGCGAGCAGTACTTC; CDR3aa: CASSLVVETGGFREQYF
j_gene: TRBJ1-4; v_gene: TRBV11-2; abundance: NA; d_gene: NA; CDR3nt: TGTGCCAGCAGCATCCGCAGGGAGTTTAATGAAAAACTGTTTTTT; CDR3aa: CASSIRREFNEKLFF
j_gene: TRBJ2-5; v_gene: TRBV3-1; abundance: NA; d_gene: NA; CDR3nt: TGTGCCAGCAGCTCCAAGTCCTCAGTTGGGACCCAGTACTTC; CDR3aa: CASSSKSSVGTQYF
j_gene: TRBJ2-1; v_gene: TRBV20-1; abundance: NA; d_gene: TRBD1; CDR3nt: TGCAGTGCTAGCGGGACAGGGTTTAATGAGCAGTTCTTC; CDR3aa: CSASGTGFNEQFF
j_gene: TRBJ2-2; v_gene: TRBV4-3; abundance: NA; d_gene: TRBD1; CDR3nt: TGCGCCAGCAGCCGTTCGGGACAGGTGAACACCGGGGAGCGGTTTTTT; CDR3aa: CASSRSGQVNTGERFF
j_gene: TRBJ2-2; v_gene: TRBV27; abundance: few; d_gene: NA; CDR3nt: TGTGCCAGCAGTTTGATAAAGGGCGCCGGGGAGCTGTTTTTT; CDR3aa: CASSLIKGAGELFF
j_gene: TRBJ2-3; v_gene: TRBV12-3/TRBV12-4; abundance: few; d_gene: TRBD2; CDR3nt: TGTGCCAGTGCTAGCGGGGGGGCCCTTACGCAGTATTTT; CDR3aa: CASASGGALTQYF
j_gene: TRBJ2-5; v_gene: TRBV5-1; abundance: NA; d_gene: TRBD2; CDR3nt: TGCGCCAGCAGCTTGGGGGCTAGCGGGGGACTCCAGCAAGAGACCCAGTACTTC; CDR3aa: CASSLGASGGLQQETQYF
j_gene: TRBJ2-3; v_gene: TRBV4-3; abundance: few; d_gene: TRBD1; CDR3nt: TGCGCCAGCAGCCGAGACGGACAGGGAAGCACAGATACGCAGTATTTT; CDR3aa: CASSRDGQGSTDTQYF
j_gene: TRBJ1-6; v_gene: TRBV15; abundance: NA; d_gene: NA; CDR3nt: TGTGCCACCAGCACTGGGGATCTTTATAATTCACCCCTCCACTTT; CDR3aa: CATSTGDLYNSPLHF
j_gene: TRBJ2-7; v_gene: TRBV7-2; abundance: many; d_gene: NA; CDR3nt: TGTGCCAGCAGCTCAACTCCACTAGGCCCCCAGGTCTACGAGCAGTACTTC; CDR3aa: CASSSTPLGPQVYEQYF
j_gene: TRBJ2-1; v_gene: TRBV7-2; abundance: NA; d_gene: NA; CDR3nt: TGTGCCAGCACCACACAGGTTGGGGTTGAGCAGTTCTTC; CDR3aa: CASTTQVGVEQFF
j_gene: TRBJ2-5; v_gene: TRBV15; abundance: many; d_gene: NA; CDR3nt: TGTGCCACCAGCAGAGATTCAAGTAGGGACGAGACCCAGTACTTC; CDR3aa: CATSRDSSRDETQYF
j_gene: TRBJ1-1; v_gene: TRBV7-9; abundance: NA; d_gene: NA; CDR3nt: TGTGCCAGCAGCTTAGTTGGGAGGGGAGAGGAAGCTTTCTTT; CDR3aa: CASSLVGRGEEAFF
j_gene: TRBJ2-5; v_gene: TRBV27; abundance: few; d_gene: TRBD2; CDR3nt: TGTGCCAGCAGTCCCCTGGGAAGCGGGGGGGCTAGGGAGACCCAGTACTTC; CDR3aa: CASSPLGSGGARETQYF
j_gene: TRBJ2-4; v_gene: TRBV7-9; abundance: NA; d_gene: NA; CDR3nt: TGTGCCGGCAGCGACCAGGATTACGCCAAAAACATTCAGTACTTC; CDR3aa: CAGSDQDYAKNIQYF
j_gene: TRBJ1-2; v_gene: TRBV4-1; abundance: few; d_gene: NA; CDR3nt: TGCGCCAGCAGCCTCACCTCAGACGGGGGTAACTATGGCTACACCTTC; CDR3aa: CASSLTSDGGNYGYTF
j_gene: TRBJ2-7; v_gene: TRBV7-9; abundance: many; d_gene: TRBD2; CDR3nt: TGTGCCAGCAGCTACCCCGGGACTAGCGTCGAGCAGTACTTC; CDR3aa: CASSYPGTSVEQYF